This T cell receptor (beta chain) was identified in a study of molecular identifiers for immune sequencing clone quantification. As previously described, bulk TCR libraries were made using listed TCR primers. TCRdb analysed the PCR reads with MiXCR anew, one entry per CDR3 protein. This table has over 60,000 distinct CDR3 sequences, 15% to 20% appearing once. Concerning this clonotype itself: Its matching antigen is unknown. Being one base from a much bigger clone, this may be a read error.

This CDR3 spans 13 amino acids. Germline CDR1 MDHEN, CDR2 SYDVKM. Study results and limitations: Beyond 20 RNA copies, clones held over 99% of effector molecules, compared with under 1% in naive cells. Same-barcode identical TCR molecules could make highly expanded clones look smaller than they are. Spiked-in Jurkat TCR RNA corresponding to one cell was reported as detectable against roughly 1 million naive cells.

This TCR was sampled from a human donor in good health. Some libraries in this study had Jurkat cell RNA spiked in. Sequences were obtained from naive CD8+ T cells from blood, with Jurkat cell RNA spiked in. The subset is: FACS-sorted CD8+CD4-CCR7+CD45RA+ naive T cells. The rearrangement joins TRBV28 to TRBJ2-7, with D possibly being TRBD2 (7 bases). The CDR3 sequence is CVSSSEGGGEQYF. The CDR3 DNA follows: TGTGTCAGCAGTTCCGAGGGGGGGGGTGAGCAGTACTTC.